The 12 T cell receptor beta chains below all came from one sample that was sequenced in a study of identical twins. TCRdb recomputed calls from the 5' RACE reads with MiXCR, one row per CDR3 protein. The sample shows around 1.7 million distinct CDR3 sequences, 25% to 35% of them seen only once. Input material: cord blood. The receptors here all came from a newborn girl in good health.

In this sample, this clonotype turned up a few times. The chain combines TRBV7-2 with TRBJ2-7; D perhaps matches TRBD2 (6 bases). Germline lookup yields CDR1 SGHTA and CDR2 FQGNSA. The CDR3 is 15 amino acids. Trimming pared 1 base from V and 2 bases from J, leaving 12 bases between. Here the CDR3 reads CASSLEAGPTYEQYF. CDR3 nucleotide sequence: TGTGCCAGCAGCTTAGAGGCGGGGCCGACCTACGAGCAGTACTTC.

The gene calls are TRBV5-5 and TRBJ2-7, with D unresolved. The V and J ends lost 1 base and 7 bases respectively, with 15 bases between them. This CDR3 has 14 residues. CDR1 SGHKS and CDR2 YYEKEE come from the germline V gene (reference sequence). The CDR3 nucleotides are TGTGCCAGCAGCTTGTGGGTCTCCTACAATGAGCAGTACTTC. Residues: CASSLWVSYNEQYF.

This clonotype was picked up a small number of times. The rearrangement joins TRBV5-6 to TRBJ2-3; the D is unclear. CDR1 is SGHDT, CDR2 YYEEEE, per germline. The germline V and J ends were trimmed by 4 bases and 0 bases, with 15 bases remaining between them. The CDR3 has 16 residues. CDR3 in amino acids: CASSDRGKFSTDTQYF. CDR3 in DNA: TGTGCCAGCAGCGATAGAGGAAAATTTAGCACAGATACGCAGTATTTT. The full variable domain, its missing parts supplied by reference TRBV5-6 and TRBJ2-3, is DAGVTQSPTHLIKTRGQQVTLRCSPKSGHDTVSWYQQALGQGPQFIFQYYEEEERQRGNFPDRFSGHQFPNYSSELNVNALLLGDSALYLCASSDRGKFSTDTQYFGPGTRLTVL.

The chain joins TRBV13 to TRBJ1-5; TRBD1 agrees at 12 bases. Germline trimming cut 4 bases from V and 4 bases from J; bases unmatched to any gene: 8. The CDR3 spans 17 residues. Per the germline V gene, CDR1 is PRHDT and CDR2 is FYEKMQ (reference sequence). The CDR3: CASSSRDRGRSNQPQHF. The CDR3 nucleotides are TGTGCCAGCAGCTCCAGGGACAGGGGGCGAAGTAATCAGCCCCAGCATTTT. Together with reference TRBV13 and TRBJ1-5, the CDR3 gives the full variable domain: AAGVIQSPRHLIKEKRETATLKCYPIPRHDTVYWYQQGPGQDPQFLISFYEKMQSDKGSIPDRFSAQQFSDYHSELNMSSLELGDSALYFCASSSRDRGRSNQPQHFGDGTRLSIL.

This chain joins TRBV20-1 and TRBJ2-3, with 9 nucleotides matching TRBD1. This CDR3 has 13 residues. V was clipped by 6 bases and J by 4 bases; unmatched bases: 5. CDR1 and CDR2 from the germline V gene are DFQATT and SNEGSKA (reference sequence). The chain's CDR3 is CSAVQGAADTQYF. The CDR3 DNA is TGCAGTGCAGTACAGGGGGCCGCAGATACGCAGTATTTT.

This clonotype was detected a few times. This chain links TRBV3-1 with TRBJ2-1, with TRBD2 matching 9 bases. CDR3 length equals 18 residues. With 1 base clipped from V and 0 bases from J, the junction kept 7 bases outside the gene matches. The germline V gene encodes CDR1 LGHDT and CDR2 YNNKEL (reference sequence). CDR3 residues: CASSQVGRGGSSYNEQFF. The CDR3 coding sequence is TGTGCCAGCAGCCAAGTCGGGCGGGGGGGCAGCTCCTACAATGAGCAGTTCTTC.

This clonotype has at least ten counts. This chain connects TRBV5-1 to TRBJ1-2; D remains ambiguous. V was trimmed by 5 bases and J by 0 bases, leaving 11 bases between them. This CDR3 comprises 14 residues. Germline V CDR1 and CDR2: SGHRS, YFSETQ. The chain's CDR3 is CASRVSRTNYGYTF. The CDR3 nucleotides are TGCGCCAGCAGGGTCAGCCGGACTAACTATGGCTACACCTTC.

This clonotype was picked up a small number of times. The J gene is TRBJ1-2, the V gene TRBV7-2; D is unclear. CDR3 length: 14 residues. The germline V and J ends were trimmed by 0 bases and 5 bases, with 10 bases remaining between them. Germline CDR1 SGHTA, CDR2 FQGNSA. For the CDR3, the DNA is TGTGCCAGCAGCTTAGCGCGGCGTGGGTATGGCTACACCTTC. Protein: CASSLARRGYGYTF. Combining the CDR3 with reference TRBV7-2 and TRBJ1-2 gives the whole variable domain GAGVSQSPSNKVTEKGKDVELRCDPISGHTALYWYRQSLGQGLEFLIYFQGNSAPDKSGLPSDRFSAERTGGSVSTLTIQRTQQEDSAVYLCASSLARRGYGYTFGSGTRLTVV.

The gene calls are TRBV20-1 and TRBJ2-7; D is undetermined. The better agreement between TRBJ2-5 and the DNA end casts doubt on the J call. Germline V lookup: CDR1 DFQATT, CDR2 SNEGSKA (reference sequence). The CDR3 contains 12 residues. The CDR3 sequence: CSARGDGETQYF. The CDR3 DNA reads TGCAGTGCTAGAGGCGACGGAGAGACCCAGTACTTC.

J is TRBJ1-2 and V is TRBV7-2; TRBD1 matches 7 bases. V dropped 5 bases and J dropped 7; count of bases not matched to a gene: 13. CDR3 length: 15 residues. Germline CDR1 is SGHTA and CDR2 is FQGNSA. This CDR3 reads CASSPRTGVLCGYTF. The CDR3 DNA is TGTGCCAGCAGCCCTAGGACAGGTGTGCTCTGTGGCTACACCTTC.

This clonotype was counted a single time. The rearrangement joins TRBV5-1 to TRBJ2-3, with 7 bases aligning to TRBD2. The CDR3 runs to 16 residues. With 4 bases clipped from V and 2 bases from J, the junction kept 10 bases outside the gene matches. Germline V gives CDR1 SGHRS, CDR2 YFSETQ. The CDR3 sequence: CASSEVLRGSTDTQYF. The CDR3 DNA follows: TGCGCCAGCAGCGAGGTGCTGCGGGGGTCCACAGATACGCAGTATTTT.

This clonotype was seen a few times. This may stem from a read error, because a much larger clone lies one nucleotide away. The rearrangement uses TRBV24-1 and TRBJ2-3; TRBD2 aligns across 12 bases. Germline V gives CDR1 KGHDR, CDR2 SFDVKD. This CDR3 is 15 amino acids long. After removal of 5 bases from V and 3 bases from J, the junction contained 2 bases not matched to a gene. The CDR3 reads CATSATSGRTDTQYF. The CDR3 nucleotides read TGTGCCACCAGTGCGACTAGCGGGAGAACAGATACGCAGTATTTT.